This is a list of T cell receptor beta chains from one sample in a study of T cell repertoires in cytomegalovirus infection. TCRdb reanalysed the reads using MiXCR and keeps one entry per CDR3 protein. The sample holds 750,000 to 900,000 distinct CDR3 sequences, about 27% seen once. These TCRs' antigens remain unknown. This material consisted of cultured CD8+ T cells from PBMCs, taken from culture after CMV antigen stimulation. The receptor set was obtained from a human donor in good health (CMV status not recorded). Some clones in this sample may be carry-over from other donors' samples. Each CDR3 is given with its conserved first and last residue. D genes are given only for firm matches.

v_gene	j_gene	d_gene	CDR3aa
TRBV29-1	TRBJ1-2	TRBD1	CSVETGADYGYTF
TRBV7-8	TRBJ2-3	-	CASSYPASGSGTDTQYF
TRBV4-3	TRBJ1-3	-	CASSQDTDPRVGNTIYF
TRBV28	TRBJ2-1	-	CASSGEIYNEQFF
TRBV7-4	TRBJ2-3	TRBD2	CASSLVGEGSDTQYF
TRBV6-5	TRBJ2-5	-	CASSYNEVHTQYF
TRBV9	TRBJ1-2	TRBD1	CASSTQTGGDGYTF
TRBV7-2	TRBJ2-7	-	CASSLDFGYEQYF
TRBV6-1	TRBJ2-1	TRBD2	CASSLRGGPSYNEQFF
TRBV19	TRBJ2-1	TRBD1	CASSIVGGRNNEQFF
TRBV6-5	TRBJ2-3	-	CASTTLDSMSTDTQYF
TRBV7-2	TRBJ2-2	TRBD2	CASSPWGGGAELFF
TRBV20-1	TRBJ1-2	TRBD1	CSARAPTGANYGYTF
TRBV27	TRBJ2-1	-	CASIARGSYNEQFF
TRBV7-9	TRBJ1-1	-	CASSLGPLTEAFF
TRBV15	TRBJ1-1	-	CATSRDLGGTEAFF
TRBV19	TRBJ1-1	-	CASIRWANTEAFF
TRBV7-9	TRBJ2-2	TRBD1	CASSLRDSGPTGELFF
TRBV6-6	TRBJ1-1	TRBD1	CASSMTGGRRTEAFF
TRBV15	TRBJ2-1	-	CATSRDGEGIHEQFF
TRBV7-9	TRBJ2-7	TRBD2	CASSLSPTSGDPYEQYF
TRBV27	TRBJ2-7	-	CASSLGGGSREQYF
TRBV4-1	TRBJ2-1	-	CASSQEGKGIVWNEQFF
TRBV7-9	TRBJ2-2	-	CASSFATGTLAKTELFF
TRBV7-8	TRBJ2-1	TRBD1	CASSVAPGQGRNEQFF
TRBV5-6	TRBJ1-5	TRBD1	CASSSGTGVEAQHF
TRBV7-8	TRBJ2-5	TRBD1	CASSQMDRAVRETQYF
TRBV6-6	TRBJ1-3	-	CASSSQPWGPGNTIYF
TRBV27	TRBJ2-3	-	CASSTRGQTDTQYF